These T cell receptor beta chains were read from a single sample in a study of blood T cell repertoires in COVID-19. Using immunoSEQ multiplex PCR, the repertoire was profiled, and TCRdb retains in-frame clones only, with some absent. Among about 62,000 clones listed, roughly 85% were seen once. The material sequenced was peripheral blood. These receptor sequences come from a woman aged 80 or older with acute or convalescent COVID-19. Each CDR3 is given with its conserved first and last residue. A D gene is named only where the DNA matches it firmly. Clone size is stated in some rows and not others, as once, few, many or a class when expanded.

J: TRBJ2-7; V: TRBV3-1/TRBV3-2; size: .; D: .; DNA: TGTGCCAGCAGCCAAGCAGCCTACGAGCAGTACTTC; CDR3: CASSQAAYEQYF
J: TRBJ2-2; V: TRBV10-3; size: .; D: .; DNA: TGTGCCATCAGCAAACTACAGGGTACGGACACCGGGGAGCTGTTTTTT; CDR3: CAISKLQGTDTGELFF
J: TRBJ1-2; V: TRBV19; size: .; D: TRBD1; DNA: TGTGCCAGTTACAGGGGGAAGCTCTATGGCTACACCTTC; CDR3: CASYRGKLYGYTF
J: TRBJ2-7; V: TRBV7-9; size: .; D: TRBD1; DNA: TGTGCCAGCAGCTTATCTTGGGACAGGGGATCCTACGAGCAGTACTTC; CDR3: CASSLSWDRGSYEQYF
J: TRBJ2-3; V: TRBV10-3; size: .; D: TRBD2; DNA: TGTGCCATCAGTGAGTCGACAGCGGGGAGAGCGGGAGATACGCAGTATTTT; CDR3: CAISESTAGRAGDTQYF
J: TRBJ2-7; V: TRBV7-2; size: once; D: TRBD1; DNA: TGTGCCAGCAGCCTCAGCCGGGACAGGCTCTACGAGCAGTACTTC; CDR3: CASSLSRDRLYEQYF
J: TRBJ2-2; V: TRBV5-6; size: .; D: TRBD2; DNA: TGTGCCAGCAGCTTGGGGACTAGTATCGGGGAGCTGTTTTTT; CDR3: CASSLGTSIGELFF
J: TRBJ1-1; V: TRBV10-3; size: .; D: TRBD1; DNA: TGTGCCATCAGTGGATCCTTGGACAGGGGGAACACTGAAGCTTTCTTT; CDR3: CAISGSLDRGNTEAFF
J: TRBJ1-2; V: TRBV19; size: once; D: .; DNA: TGTGCCAGTAGTCTCCCTCCAGGGGCGCGTGGCTACACCTTC; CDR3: CASSLPPGARGYTF
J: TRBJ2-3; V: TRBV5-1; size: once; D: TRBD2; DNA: TGCGCCAGCAGCCCCCGGACAGCGGGGGTCACAGATACGCAGTATTTT; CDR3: CASSPRTAGVTDTQYF
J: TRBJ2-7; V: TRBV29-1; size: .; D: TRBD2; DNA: TGCAGCGGTAGCGGGACCGGAGAGCAGTACTTC; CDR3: CSGSGTGEQYF
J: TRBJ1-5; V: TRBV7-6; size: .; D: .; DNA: TGTGCCAGCAGCCCCTCAGCCCGGGAGGGACAGCCCCAGCATTTT; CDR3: CASSPSAREGQPQHF
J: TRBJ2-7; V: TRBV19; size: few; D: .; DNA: TGTGCCAGTGGGAGGACGGTCTCCTACGAGCAGTACTTC; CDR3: CASGRTVSYEQYF
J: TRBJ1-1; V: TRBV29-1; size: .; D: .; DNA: TGCAGCGTCCCTGGGGGGGGCCGCATGAACACTGAAGCTTTCTTT; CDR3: CSVPGGGRMNTEAFF
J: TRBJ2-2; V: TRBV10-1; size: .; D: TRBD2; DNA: TGCGCCAGCTCTAACGACGAGGGACTAGCCGACACCGGGGAGCTGTTTTTT; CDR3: CASSNDEGLADTGELFF
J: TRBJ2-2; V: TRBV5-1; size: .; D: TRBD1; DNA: TGCGCCAGCAGCTTGGGCAGGGGGCAGTCCGGGGAGCTGTTTTTT; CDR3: CASSLGRGQSGELFF
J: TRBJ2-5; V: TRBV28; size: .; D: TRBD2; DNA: TGTGCCAGCAGTAGACATACAGCGGGAGGGAGGGAGACCCAGTACTTC; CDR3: CASSRHTAGGRETQYF
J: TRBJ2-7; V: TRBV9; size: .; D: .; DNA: TGTGCCAGCAGCGTAGCACGGGGCGAGCAGTACTTC; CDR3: CASSVARGEQYF
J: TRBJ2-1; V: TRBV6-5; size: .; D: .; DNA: TGTGCCACCCGTGGGCACCCGGCCGTGAATGAGCAGTTCTTC; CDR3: CATRGHPAVNEQFF
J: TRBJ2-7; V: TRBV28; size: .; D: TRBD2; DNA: TGTGCCAGCAGTTTACCGGGGACTAGAGAGCAGTACTTC; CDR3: CASSLPGTREQYF
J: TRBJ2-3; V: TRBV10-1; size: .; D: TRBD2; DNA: TGCGCCAGCAGTGAGCCTCCGTCGACCGCGGGGGTCACAGATACGCAGTATTTT; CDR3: CASSEPPSTAGVTDTQYF
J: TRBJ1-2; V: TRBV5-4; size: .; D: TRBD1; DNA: TGTGCCAGCAGCTTGGAATGGGACAGGGGAGGTGGCTACACCTTC; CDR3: CASSLEWDRGGGYTF
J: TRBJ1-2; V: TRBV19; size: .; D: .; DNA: TGTGCCAGTAGTATCCCAGGGATGGACTATGGCTACACCTTC; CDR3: CASSIPGMDYGYTF
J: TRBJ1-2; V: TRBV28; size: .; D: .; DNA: TGTGCCAGCCGCCAATCGGGGGGCGGGAGCTACACCTTC; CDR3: CASRQSGGGSYTF
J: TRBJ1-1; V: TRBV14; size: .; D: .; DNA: TGTGCCAGCAGCCCTTCCGTTGCGGTGAACACTGAAGCTTTCTTT; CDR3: CASSPSVAVNTEAFF
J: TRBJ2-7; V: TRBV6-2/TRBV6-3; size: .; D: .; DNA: TGTGCCAGCAGTTACGGTCAACAGGCCTCCTACGAGCAGTACTTC; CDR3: CASSYGQQASYEQYF